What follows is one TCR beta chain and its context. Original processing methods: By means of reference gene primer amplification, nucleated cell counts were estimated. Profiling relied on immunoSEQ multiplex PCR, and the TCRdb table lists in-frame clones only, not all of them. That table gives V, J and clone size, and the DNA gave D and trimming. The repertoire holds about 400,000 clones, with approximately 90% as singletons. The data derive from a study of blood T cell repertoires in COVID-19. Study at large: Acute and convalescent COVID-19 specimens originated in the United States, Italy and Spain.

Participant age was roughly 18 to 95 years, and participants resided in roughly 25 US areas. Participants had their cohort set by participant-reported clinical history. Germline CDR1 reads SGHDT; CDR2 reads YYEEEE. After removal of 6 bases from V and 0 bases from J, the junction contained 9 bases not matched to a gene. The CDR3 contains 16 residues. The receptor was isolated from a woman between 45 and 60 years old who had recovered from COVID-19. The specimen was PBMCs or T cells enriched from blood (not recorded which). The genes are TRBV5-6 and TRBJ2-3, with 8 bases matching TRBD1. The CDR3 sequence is CASNLLRGLSTDTQYF. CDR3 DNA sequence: TGTGCCAGCAACTTACTCAGGGGGCTTAGCACAGATACGCAGTATTTT.